This entry is about one T cell receptor beta chain. Its specificity is not known. TCRdb ran MiXCR on the PCR reads and lists one entry per CDR3 protein. Of about 65,000 distinct CDR3 sequences in the sample, around 17% were seen once. These data originate in a study of molecular identifiers for immune sequencing clone quantification. Study background: Replicates split RNA from approximately 22,000 or 94,000 naive CD8 cells five ways, and the researchers sequenced four portions.

Points from the study as a whole: Effector cells kept over 97% of their molecules in clones above 20 RNA copies, while naive cells kept under 1% there.

The sequence was obtained from a human donor in good health. Some libraries in this study had Jurkat cell RNA spiked in. Input material: naive CD8+ T cells from blood, with Jurkat cell RNA spiked in. The subset is: FACS-sorted CD8+CD4-CCR7+CD45RA+ naive T cells.

This CDR3 is CASSIGPASVHYGYTF. In nucleotides, the CDR3 is TGTGCCAGCAGCATCGGTCCAGCCAGCGTCCACTATGGCTACACCTTC. V and J are TRBV9 and TRBJ1-2; no reliable D call. Trimming took 4 bases from V and 3 from J, leaving 19 bases between them. The CDR3 totals 16 residues. CDR1 is SGDLS, CDR2 YYNGEE, per germline.